One T cell receptor beta chain is described in this entry. What it binds is unknown. The data were obtained in a study of naive and memory T cell subsets. Whole-study findings and limits: Clonotypes are single alpha or beta chains, not paired receptors. A few larger clonotypes appeared in naive repertoires, especially CD8, possibly memory cells re-expressing CD45RA. In CD4 and CD8 cells, diversity dropped from naive through EMRA. Over 85% of naive TCR sequences appeared only once, unlike memory subsets.

The beta constant-region primer was an equimolar mix of two oligonucleotides covering TRBC1 and TRBC2. The ligated cDNA underwent four PCR rounds using SP2 and nested alpha and beta constant-region primers. One entry per CDR3 protein results from TCRdb running MiXCR on the UMI-ligation and nested PCR reads. The sample lists over 80,000 distinct CDR3 sequences, roughly 10% seen once, with more than 0.11% in the top ten. Sequential positive selection took CD4 T cells first, then CD8 T cells. V gave up 6 bases and J gave up 5 bases; unmatched junction bases: 5. The CDR3 has 13 amino acids. Looked up from germline, CDR1 is MNHEY and CDR2 is SVGEGT.

The V gene is TRBV6-2 or TRBV6-3, the J gene TRBJ2-7; TRBD1 aligns across 9 bases. Sequenced sample: naive CD4+ T cells from blood. This sequence originates from a human donor in good health. CDR3 sequence reads: CASRHTGGDEQYF. As DNA, the CDR3 is TGTGCCAGCAGACACACAGGGGGCGACGAGCAGTACTTC.